This T cell receptor beta chain comes out of a study of T cell responses to AZD1222 COVID-19 vaccine. Produced via immunoSEQ multiplex PCR; TCRdb's table is partial and in-frame only. The repertoire holds 80,000 or so clones, with about nine tenths as singletons. CDR1 SGHVS and CDR2 FNYEAQ come from the germline V gene. V was trimmed by 1 base and J by 2 bases, leaving 12 bases between them. The CDR3 extends over 15 amino acids. This specimen consisted of peripheral blood, obtained on day 0 of MenACWY control vaccination. The sequence was collected from an adult in good health. The V gene is TRBV7-6, the J gene TRBJ2-7; the D gene is possibly TRBD2 (6 bases). This chain's CDR3 is CASSLGSGPTYEQYF. The CDR3 DNA is TGTGCCAGCAGCTTAGGGAGCGGGCCCACCTACGAGCAGTACTTC. Based on the CDR3 plus reference TRBV7-6 and TRBJ2-7, the full variable domain is GAGVSQSPRYKVTKRGQDVALRCDPISGHVSLYWYRQALGQGPEFLTYFNYEAQQDKSGLPNDRFSAERPEGSISTLTIQRTEQRDSAMYRCASSLGSGPTYEQYFGPGTRLTVT.